This passage covers 22 T cell receptor beta chains from one sample sequenced in a study of T cell responses to AZD1222 COVID-19 vaccine. Only in-frame clones appear in the TCRdb table, and some are missing; sequencing was by immunoSEQ multiplex PCR. The sample lists 140,000 to 150,000 clones; just over 90% were seen once. This specimen consisted of peripheral blood, obtained on day 0 of MenACWY control vaccination. These receptors were collected from an adult in good health.

The chain recombines TRBV27 with TRBJ1-5, with 7 bases lining up with TRBD1. V dropped 7 bases and J dropped 6; count of bases not matched to a gene: 9. This CDR3 contains 14 residues. In germline, CDR1 is MNHEY, CDR2 SMNVEV (reference sequence). CDR3 loop: CASISMTGTQPQHF. The DNA for the CDR3 is TGTGCCAGCATTTCGATGACAGGGACTCAGCCCCAGCATTTT.

The V and J genes are TRBV6-5 and TRBJ2-7; weak D call: TRBD1 (6 bases). V lost 6 bases to trimming and J lost 2 bases, with 14 bases between them. CDR1 is MNHEY and CDR2 is SVGAGI in the germline V gene. The CDR3 contains 14 residues. CDR3 region: CASRIPGQAYEQYF. DNA for the CDR3: TGTGCCAGCAGAATACCGGGACAAGCCTACGAGCAGTACTTC.

To note about this clone: The same CDR3 arises from other DNA sequences in this sample as well. This sequence joins TRBV5-1 and TRBJ1-1, with TRBD1 identical over 7 bases. This CDR3 contains 13 residues. J was trimmed by 6 bases and V by 0 bases; bases with no gene match: 2. Germline CDR1 SGHRS, CDR2 YFSETQ. CDR3 amino acids: CASSLGQGSEAFF. The CDR3 DNA sequence: TGCGCCAGCAGCTTGGGACAGGGATCTGAAGCTTTCTTT. The whole variable domain, filled in from reference TRBV5-1 and TRBJ1-1, reads KAGVTQTPRYLIKTRGQQVTLSCSPISGHRSVSWYQQTPGQGLQFLFEYFSETQRNKGNFPGRFSGRQFSNSRSEMNVSTLELGDSALYLCASSLGQGSEAFFGQGTRLTVV.

The chain carries TRBV7-9 and TRBJ2-1; D call uncertain. Germline assignment: CDR1 SEHNR and CDR2 FQNEAQ (reference sequence). The CDR3 length is 15 residues. V was cut by 1 base and J by 5 bases, with 12 bases left in between. CDR3 protein: CASSLVLSPHNEQFF. DNA of the CDR3: TGTGCCAGCAGCTTAGTACTCTCTCCCCACAATGAGCAGTTCTTC. Full variable domain (outside the CDR3, taken from reference TRBV7-9 and TRBJ2-1): DTGVSQNPRHKITKRGQNVTFRCDPISEHNRLYWYRQTLGQGPEFLTYFQNEAQLEKSRLLSDRFSAERPKGSFSTLEIQRTEQGDSAMYLCASSLVLSPHNEQFFGPGTRLTVL.

V and J are TRBV5-4 and TRBJ2-2; tentative D call: TRBD1 (5 bases). The CDR3 has 14 amino acids. V shed 2 bases and J shed 4 bases, with 9 bases lying between them. CDR1 and CDR2 from the germline V gene are SGHNT and YYREEE (reference sequence). CDR3 DNA: TGTGCCAGCAGCTTCCAGGGTCGCACCGGGGAGCTGTTTTTT. This encodes CASSFQGRTGELFF. The variable domain in full, completed from reference TRBV5-4 and TRBJ2-2, reads ETGVTQSPTHLIKTRGQQVTLRCSSQSGHNTVSWYQQALGQGPQFIFQYYREEENGRGNFPPRFSGLQFPNYSSELNVNALELDDSALYLCASSFQGRTGELFFGEGSRLTVL.

This clone was seen only once. V usage is TRBV18 and J usage is TRBJ1-1, with D tentatively TRBD1 (6 bases). The CDR3 runs 15 residues. V lost 4 bases to trimming and J lost 6 bases, with 18 bases between them. Germline CDR1 KGHSH, CDR2 LQKENI. CDR3 nucleotide sequence: TGTGCCAGCTCACGACCAATGGGACAATACGCTGAAGCTTTCTTT. Translating gives CASSRPMGQYAEAFF.

The rearrangement links TRBV6-5 to TRBJ2-2, with a weak D call TRBD2 (5 bases). Per the germline V gene, CDR1 is MNHEY and CDR2 is SVGAGI. The CDR3 runs 15 residues. V was trimmed by 6 bases and J by 2 bases, leaving 13 bases between them. CDR3 loop: CASSAGIINTGELFF. The CDR3 DNA sequence: TGTGCCAGCAGCGCCGGGATAATCAACACCGGGGAGCTGTTTTTT.

In the case of this clone: Given a much more abundant clone one base away, this may be a read error. The V and J genes are TRBV4-1 and TRBJ2-3; D assignment may be TRBD1 or TRBD2 (6 bases each). This CDR3 has 16 amino acids. CDR1 is MGHRA and CDR2 is YSYEKL in the germline V gene. CDR3 region: CPSSQLGGPNWDTQYF. The CDR3 coding sequence is TGCCCCAGCAGCCAACTGGGGGGCCCGAATTGGGATACGCAGTATTTT.

The chain employs TRBV24-1 and TRBJ1-5; D is undetermined. V gave up 1 base and J gave up 1 base, with 4 bases separating them. This CDR3 spans 14 amino acids. The germline CDR1 and CDR2 sequences are KGHDR and SFDVKD. CDR3 protein: CATSDLNSNQPQHF. As DNA, the CDR3 is TGTGCCACCAGTGATTTAAACAGCAATCAGCCCCAGCATTTT.

In DNA form, the CDR3 reads TGTGCCAGCGTCCTTGGGGGGAACACTGAAGCTTTCTTT. Translated, it gives CASVLGGNTEAFF. V is TRBV7-9 and J is TRBJ1-1; D is perhaps TRBD1 (5 bases). V was pared by 8 bases and J by 1 base, with 11 bases between. This CDR3 has 13 residues. Germline V gene lookup returns CDR1 SEHNR and CDR2 FQNEAQ (reference sequence).

Comments on this clone: At one of its ends the junction is not consistent with the germline gene, which may arise from a read error. V usage is TRBV5-6 and J usage is TRBJ1-5, with TRBD1 matching over 10 bases. The germline CDR1 and CDR2 sequences are SGHDT and YYEEEE. There are 15 residues in the CDR3. The CDR3 nucleotides read TGTGCCAGCAGCGCGAAGACAGGGGGCAACCAGCCCCAGCATTTT. This encodes CASSAKTGGNQPQHF.

V usage is TRBV28 and J usage is TRBJ1-2; D remains unclear. V was shortened by 7 bases and J by 2 bases, with 17 bases between the two germline ends. The CDR3 covers 15 residues. The V gene's germline CDR1 is MDHEN and CDR2 SYDVKM. The CDR3 protein is CASKLTPRDNYGYTF. CDR3 DNA sequence: TGTGCCAGCAAACTGACCCCCCGCGACAACTATGGCTACACCTTC.

This rearrangement joins TRBV9 to TRBJ2-1; 8 nucleotides agree with TRBD2. This CDR3 is 15 amino acids long. The germline V gene has CDR1 SGDLS and CDR2 YYNGEE. V gave up 0 bases and J gave up 8 bases; unmatched junction bases: 7. The CDR3: CASSVAGREDHEQFF. The CDR3 nucleotides read TGTGCCAGCAGCGTAGCGGGGCGGGAGGACCATGAGCAGTTCTTC.

V gene TRBV18 combines with J gene TRBJ2-7; 7 bases are a match to TRBD1. V lost 6 bases and J lost 4; bases outside the gene matches: 9. The CDR3 is 14 residues long. CDR1 is KGHSH, CDR2 LQKENI, per germline. The DNA of the CDR3 is TGTGCCAGCTCCCCGACAGGGATGGGATACGAGCAGTACTTC. Protein: CASSPTGMGYEQYF.

V gene TRBV4-2 combines with J gene TRBJ1-6; D ambiguous. In germline, CDR1 is LGHNA, CDR2 YNFKEQ. This CDR3 spans 14 amino acids. V lost 3 bases to trimming and J lost 7 bases, with 10 bases between them. CDR3 protein: CASSQATVNSPLHF. The CDR3 DNA sequence: TGTGCCAGCAGCCAGGCTACTGTAAATTCACCCCTCCACTTT.

The chain couples TRBV19 to TRBJ1-2, with a weak D call TRBD1 (5 bases). The CDR3 is made up of 11 amino acids. With 7 bases removed from V and 8 bases from J, the gap between germline ends came to 11 bases. CDR1 is LNHDA, CDR2 SQIVND, per germline (reference sequence). CDR3 region: CASKEGLGYTF. The CDR3 DNA reads as TGTGCCAGTAAGGAGGGGTTAGGCTACACCTTC.

V and J are TRBV5-1 and TRBJ2-7; 11 positions agree with TRBD2. The CDR3 has 16 residues. Losses at the gene ends were 4 bases for V and 3 bases for J; bases not matched to a gene: 9. Germline V lookup: CDR1 SGHRS, CDR2 YFSETQ. The CDR3 reads CASSQSGLAVFYEQYF. The CDR3 DNA sequence: TGCGCCAGCAGCCAATCGGGACTAGCGGTTTTCTACGAGCAGTACTTC.

The chain employs TRBV6-5 and TRBJ2-5; D is perhaps TRBD2 (6 bases). Germline assignment: CDR1 MNHEY and CDR2 SVGAGI. The V end lost 6 bases, the J end lost 6 bases, and 17 bases lay between the germline ends. This CDR3 is 14 amino acids long. The DNA for the CDR3 is TGTGCCAGCAGGCCGGGAGTAAGTTTGAAGACCCAGTACTTC. It yields the protein CASRPGVSLKTQYF.

This chain connects TRBV4-1 to TRBJ1-5; no reliable D call. Looked up from germline, CDR1 is MGHRA and CDR2 is YSYEKL. This CDR3 has 17 residues. The V end was cut by 1 base, the J end by 0 bases, with 13 bases between. The CDR3 bases are TGCGCCAGCAGCCAAGTCTTTCCGGGCCGTAGCAATCAGCCCCAGCATTTT. Protein sequence: CASSQVFPGRSNQPQHF.

This clone occurred once. V and J are TRBV10-3 and TRBJ1-6; 7 positions agree with TRBD1. V lost 2 bases, J lost 7 bases, and 5 bases stayed unmatched. The CDR3 sequence is 15 residues long. The V gene's germline CDR1 is ENHRY and CDR2 SYGVKD. The CDR3 region is CAISEGGQKNSPLHF. Written as DNA, the CDR3 is TGTGCCATCAGTGAGGGGGGACAGAAAAATTCACCCCTCCACTTT.

The genes are TRBV5-1 and TRBJ2-7, with D maybe TRBD1 (6 bases). Germline V gene lookup returns CDR1 SGHRS and CDR2 YFSETQ. V was pared by 4 bases and J by 2 bases, with 16 bases between. The CDR3 consists of 15 residues. The CDR3 region is CASSVKRDRTYEQYF. CDR3 coding DNA: TGCGCCAGCAGCGTGAAGCGAGACAGGACCTACGAGCAGTACTTC. Supplemented by reference TRBV5-1 and TRBJ2-7, the full variable domain reads KAGVTQTPRYLIKTRGQQVTLSCSPISGHRSVSWYQQTPGQGLQFLFEYFSETQRNKGNFPGRFSGRQFSNSRSEMNVSTLELGDSALYLCASSVKRDRTYEQYFGPGTRLTVT.

The table lists this clone with a count of one. V gene TRBV5-1 combines with J gene TRBJ2-7, with D possibly matching TRBD1 (5 bases). CDR1 is SGHRS and CDR2 is YFSETQ in the germline V gene. The CDR3 extends over 14 amino acids. Trimming pared 1 base from V and 2 bases from J, leaving 10 bases between. CDR3 nucleotide sequence: TGCGCCAGCAGCTTGACAGGTCGGCCCTACGAGCAGTACTTC. It yields the protein CASSLTGRPYEQYF.